This T cell receptor beta chain was captured by sequencing in a study of cytomegalovirus exposure and HLA in healthy donors. The repertoire was sequenced with immunoSEQ multiplex PCR; TCRdb's copy has only in-frame clones and lacks some. There are roughly 150,000 clones in the sample; roughly 91% occur only once, and around 3% lies in the top ten. This clone was observed a single time. Trimming stripped 3 bases from V and 3 bases from J, with 12 bases between. Germline CDR1 and CDR2: MNHEY and SMNVEV (reference sequence). CDR3 length: 15 amino acids. This chain connects TRBV27 to TRBJ1-5; a weak D match, TRBD1 (6 bases). The sequenced sample consisted of PBMCs. The clonotype comes from a man aged 18-30 years in good health and CMV-seronegative. The CDR3 reads CASSLTGTDNQPQHF. CDR3 coding DNA: TGTGCCAGCAGTTTGACAGGCACAGACAATCAGCCCCAGCATTTT.